This T cell receptor beta chain was retrieved from a study of shared clonotypes between healthy human individuals. About the study: The plates for each donor numbered three CD4 naive, three CD4 memory, two CD8 naive and one CD8 memory. Overall study findings and caveats: Memory subsets had estimated richness that was generally smaller than that of naive subsets.

V was clipped by 0 bases and J by 7 bases; unmatched bases: 4. This CDR3 has 15 amino acids. Germline-derived CDR1 and CDR2 are LGHNA and YSLEER. Naive CD8 cells comprised CD45RO-negative, CCR7-positively selected cells, excluding terminally differentiated effector memory CD45RA+ cells. Splitting of each subset's genomic DNA was done evenly across several immunoSEQ plates. Generated by immunoSEQ multiplex PCR, the TCRdb table keeps only in-frame clones and is missing some. The sample holds about 2,200,000 clones; about 93% are singletons and the top ten take under 2%. Regarding this clone: Its antigen is currently unknown.

This TCR was sampled from a man aged 18 to 30 in good health. Some clones in this sample may be carry-over from other donors' samples. This rearrangement joins TRBV4-3 to TRBJ1-2; 11 bases map to TRBD1. Material: naive CD8+ T cells from PBMCs. The CDR3 sequence: CASSQESGQGAGYTF. In nucleotides, the CDR3 is TGCGCCAGCAGCCAAGAGTCCGGACAGGGGGCTGGCTACACCTTC.